A single sample gave rise to the 4 T cell receptor beta chains below, sequenced in a study of cytomegalovirus exposure and HLA in healthy donors. Here immunoSEQ multiplex PCR was the method, and the copy in TCRdb shows in-frame clones only, minus some. The sample shows 250,000 to 300,000 clones, 90% of them seen only once. Sequences were obtained from PBMCs. These receptors came from a woman between 18 and 29 years old in good health and CMV-seronegative.

This clone was detected a few times. V usage is TRBV27 and J usage is TRBJ2-7; maybe TRBD1 (6 bases). Trimming took off 8 bases at V and 3 bases at J, with 17 bases between the two ends. This CDR3 has 14 residues. Germline loops: CDR1 MNHEY, CDR2 SMNVEV (reference sequence). The CDR3 protein is CASYTGNGIYEQYV. DNA for the CDR3: TGTGCCAGCTATACAGGGAATGGGATCTACGAGCAGTACGTC.

The V gene is TRBV6-1, the J gene TRBJ2-1; 7 bases fit TRBD2. V lost 7 bases, J lost 4 bases, and 7 bases stayed unmatched. The germline gives CDR1 MNHNS, CDR2 SASEGT. This CDR3 comprises 14 residues. The CDR3 DNA is TGTGCCAGCACCTACCAGCGGGGATACAATGAGCAGTTCTTC. It specifies CASTYQRGYNEQFF.

The CDR3 region is CASSLYPQPREKLFF. CDR3 coding DNA: TGTGCCAGCAGTTTATACCCTCAACCGAGGGAAAAACTGTTTTTT. This chain uses TRBV27 with TRBJ1-4, with D unclear. V was cut by 1 base and J by 8 bases, with 14 bases left in between. The CDR3 sequence is 15 residues long. CDR1 MNHEY and CDR2 SMNVEV come from the germline V gene (reference sequence).

The V and J genes are TRBV5-1 and TRBJ1-3; the D is unclear. V gave up 1 base and J gave up 4 bases, with 12 bases separating them. This CDR3 is built from 15 residues. Looked up from germline, CDR1 is SGHRS and CDR2 is YFSETQ. In DNA form, the CDR3 reads TGCGCCAGCAGCTTGTCGGCGGTTTCGGGAAACACCATATATTTT. It yields the protein CASSLSAVSGNTIYF.